This T cell receptor (beta chain) was retrieved from a study of CD8 T cells in Susac syndrome. TCR beta sequences were obtained from blood CD8+ and CD4+ T cells. TEMRA cells were FACS-enriched, with CD8+ and CD4+ T cells isolated negatively. Random-hexamer reverse transcription was applied to about 0.45 to 1 ug RNA. It was immunoSEQ multiplex PCR that amplified TCR beta CDR3 across 54 Vbeta and 13 Jbeta. Using its own MiXCR run on the immunoSEQ multiplex PCR reads, TCRdb lists one record per CDR3 protein. Among around 180,000 distinct CDR3 sequences, 80% to 95% were seen once, and the ten largest hold roughly 0.1%. Whole-study results and caveats: A relatively small number of individuals underwent TCR sequencing and HLA analysis.

To note about this clonotype: The antigen remains unidentified.

Sequencing was done on a sample of CD4+ T cells from PBMCs. This clonotype originated in a human donor with multiple sclerosis.

Here the CDR3 reads CASSQKRNTGELFF. Here the CDR3 DNA reads TGCGCCAGCAGCCAAAAACGGAACACCGGGGAGCTGTTTTTT. This chain uses TRBV4-3 with TRBJ2-2, with D unclear. This CDR3 region has 14 residues. V shed 2 bases and J shed 1 base, with 5 bases lying between them. Germline CDR1 is LGHNA and CDR2 is YSLEER.